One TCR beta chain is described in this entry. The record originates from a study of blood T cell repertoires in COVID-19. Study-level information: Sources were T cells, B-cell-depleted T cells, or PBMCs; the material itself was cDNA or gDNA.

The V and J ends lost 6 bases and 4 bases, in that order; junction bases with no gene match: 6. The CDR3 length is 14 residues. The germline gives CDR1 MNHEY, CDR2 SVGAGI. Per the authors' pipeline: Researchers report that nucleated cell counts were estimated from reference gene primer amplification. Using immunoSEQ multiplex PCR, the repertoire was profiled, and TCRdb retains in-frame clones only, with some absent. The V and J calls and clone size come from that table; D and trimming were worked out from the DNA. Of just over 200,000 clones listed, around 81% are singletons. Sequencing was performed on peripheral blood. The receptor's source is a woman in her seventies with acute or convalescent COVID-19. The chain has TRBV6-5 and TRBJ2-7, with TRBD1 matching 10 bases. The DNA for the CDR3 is TGTGCCAGCAGCAAGACAGGGGGCCGTTACGAGCAGTACTTC. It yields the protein CASSKTGGRYEQYF.